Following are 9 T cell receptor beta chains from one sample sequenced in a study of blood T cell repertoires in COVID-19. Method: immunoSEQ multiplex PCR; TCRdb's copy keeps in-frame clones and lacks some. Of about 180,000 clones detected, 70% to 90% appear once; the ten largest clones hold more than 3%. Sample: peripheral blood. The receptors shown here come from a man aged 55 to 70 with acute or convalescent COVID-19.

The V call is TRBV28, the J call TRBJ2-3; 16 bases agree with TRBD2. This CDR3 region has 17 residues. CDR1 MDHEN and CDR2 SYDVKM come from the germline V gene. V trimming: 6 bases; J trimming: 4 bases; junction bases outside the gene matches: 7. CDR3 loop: CASSSGTSGRAADTQYF. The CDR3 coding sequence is TGTGCCAGCAGCTCCGGGACTAGCGGGAGGGCTGCAGATACGCAGTATTTT. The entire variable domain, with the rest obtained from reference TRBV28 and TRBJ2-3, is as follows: DVKVTQSSRYLVKRTGEKVFLECVQDMDHENMFWYRQDPGLGLRLIYFSYDVKMKEKGDIPEGYSVSREKKERFSLILESASTNQTSMYLCASSSGTSGRAADTQYFGPGTRLTVL.

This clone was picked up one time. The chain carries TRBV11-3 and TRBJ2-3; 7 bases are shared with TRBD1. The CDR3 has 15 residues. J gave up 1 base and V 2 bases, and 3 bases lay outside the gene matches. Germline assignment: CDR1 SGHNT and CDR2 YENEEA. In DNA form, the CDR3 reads TGTGCCAGCAGCTTATACAGGGGTGGCACAGATACGCAGTATTTT. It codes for CASSLYRGGTDTQYF.

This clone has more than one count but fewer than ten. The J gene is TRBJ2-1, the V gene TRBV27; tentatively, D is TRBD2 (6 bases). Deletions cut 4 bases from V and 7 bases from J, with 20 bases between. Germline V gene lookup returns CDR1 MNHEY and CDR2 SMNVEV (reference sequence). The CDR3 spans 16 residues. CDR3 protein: CASSSFYSGGGNEQFF. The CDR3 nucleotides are TGTGCCAGCAGTTCTTTTTATAGCGGAGGCGGGAATGAGCAGTTCTTC.

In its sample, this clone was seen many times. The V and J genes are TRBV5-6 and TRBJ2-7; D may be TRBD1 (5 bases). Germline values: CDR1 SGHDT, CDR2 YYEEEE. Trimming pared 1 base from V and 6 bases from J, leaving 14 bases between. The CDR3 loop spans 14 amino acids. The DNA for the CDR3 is TGTGCCAGCAGCTTGTTTAGGGGCCTCGGCGAGCAGTACTTC. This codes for CASSLFRGLGEQYF.

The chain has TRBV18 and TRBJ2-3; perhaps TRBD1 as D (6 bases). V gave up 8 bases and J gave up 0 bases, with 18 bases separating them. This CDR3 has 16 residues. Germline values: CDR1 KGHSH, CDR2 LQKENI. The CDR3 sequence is CASANLRGSSTDTQYF. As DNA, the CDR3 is TGTGCCAGCGCAAACCTGAGGGGGTCTAGCACAGATACGCAGTATTTT.

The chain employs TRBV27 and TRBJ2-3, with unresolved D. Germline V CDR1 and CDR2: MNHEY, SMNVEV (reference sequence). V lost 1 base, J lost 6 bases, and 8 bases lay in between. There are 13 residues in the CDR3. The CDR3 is CASSLLSRDTQYF. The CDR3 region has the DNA TGTGCCAGCAGTTTATTGTCCCGGGATACGCAGTATTTT.

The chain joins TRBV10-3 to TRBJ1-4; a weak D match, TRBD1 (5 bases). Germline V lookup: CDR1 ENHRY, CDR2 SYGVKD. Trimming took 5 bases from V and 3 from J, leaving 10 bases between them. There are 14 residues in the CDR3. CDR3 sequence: CAISSGLANEKLFF. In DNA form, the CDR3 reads TGTGCCATCAGTTCAGGGCTGGCTAATGAAAAACTGTTTTTT.

The CDR3 region is CASSTGVPQGAFF. The CDR3 DNA reads TGTGCCAGCAGTACAGGGGTCCCACAGGGGGCTTTCTTT. V is TRBV25-1 and J is TRBJ1-1; 7 positions match TRBD1. Trimming at V came to 5 bases and at J to 11 bases, leaving 11 bases not matched to a gene. The CDR3 runs to 13 residues. Germline CDR1 and CDR2: MGHDK and SYGVNS. The variable domain in full, with the rest retrieved from reference TRBV25-1 and TRBJ1-1, is EADIYQTPRYLVIGTGKKITLECSQTMGHDKMYWYQQDPGMELHLIHYSYGVNSTEKGDLSSESTVSRIRTEHFPLTLESARPSHTSQYLCASSTGVPQGAFFGQGTRLTVV.

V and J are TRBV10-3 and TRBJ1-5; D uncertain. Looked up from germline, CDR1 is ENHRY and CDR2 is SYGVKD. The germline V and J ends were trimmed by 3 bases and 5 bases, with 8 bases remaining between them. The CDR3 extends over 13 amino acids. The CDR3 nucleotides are TGTGCCATCAGTGACGGGTGGGATCAGCCCCAGCATTTT. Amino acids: CAISDGWDQPQHF.